This T cell receptor beta chain was retrieved from a study of shared clonotypes between healthy human individuals (TCRdb year 2020). Regarding the research as a whole: The cohort comprised two women and a few men aged 18 to 49 years. To estimate repertoire size and how much clonotype sharing occurs between individuals, the study deeply sequenced the blood TCR repertoires of roughly 5 healthy adults. Different laboratories and diverse techniques were used to prepare libraries and sequence TCR repertoires, to increase sequencing depth and limit assay-specific biases. For each donor, three plates each were used for CD4 naive and CD4 memory, two plates were used for CD8 naive, and one plate was used for CD8 memory. Leukapheresis yielded between about 0.9 and 8.9 billion PBMCs per donor.

CD8 naive samples were obtained by positive selection for CCR7 among CD45RO-negative cells, yielding a CD45RA+CCR7+ population from which TemRA cells were excluded. The donors were healthy, HIV-negative adults who had no recently reported acute infections or vaccinations. Every donor was a Caucasian adult residing in Nashville, Tennessee, USA. After blood collection by leukapheresis, PBMCs were isolated using Ficoll-Histopaque density gradient centrifugation and then cryopreserved in the vapor phase of liquid nitrogen. Analytical flow cytometry was used to check the purity and quantity of each magnetically sorted T cell population. Each sorted fraction had its genomic DNA isolated and then quantified by UV absorbance on a Nanodrop 2000c. What the authors observed across the whole study: Even with the large sequencing depth, rarefaction of the sorted-subset datasets indicated that sequencing was incomplete. Based on pairwise subsampling, the degree of clonotype sharing among donors was expected to be affected by sequencing depth. Across four donors, approximately 5% of naive CD4, around 3.5% of naive CD8, about 2.3% of memory CD4, and 0.4% of memory CD8 clonotypes were shared. Sampling was limited to blood, and TCR repertoires in tissue likely differ from TCR repertoires in blood. Larger estimated clonotype richness was generally found for naive subsets than for memory subsets. Compared with non-shared clonotypes, clonotypes shared by all four sorted-subset donors had higher generation probabilities. Because the study included a small number of donors, the genetic and exposure-history diversity represented was limited.

The germline V gene yields SQVTM for CDR1 and ANQGSEA for CDR2. Including the terminal cysteine and phenylalanine, the CDR3 comprises 14 residues. The DNA shown is the 42-base CDR3, in frame from base 1. After removal of 6 bases from V and 3 bases from J, the junction retains 8 bases not matched to a gene. TCR CDR3 regions were amplified from genomic DNA by multiplex PCR using the deep immunoSEQ assay. For each cell subset, the extracted genomic DNA was distributed evenly across all wells of several immunoSEQ 96-well plates, and each plate served as one replicate. Each replicate PCR for sorted subsets received roughly 200 ng genomic DNA, equal to about 30,000 T cell genomes. The purified libraries were quantified using a Qubit 3.0 fluorometer, sized with a Bioanalyzer 2100, and then quantified again using the KAPA Library Quantification kit. Every immunoSEQ 96-well plate was sequenced on a separate single-read 150-cycle Illumina NextSeq 550 flow cell. The paper's processing steps were these. The immunoSEQ output contained only junctional sequences without quality scores, so filtering could not match that applied to full-length reads. Sequences were annotated with PyIR, a Python wrapper for IgBLAST v1.9, using IMGT germline references to assign V/J genes and CDR3. Reads were removed for weak V/J assignments (E-value above 1e-6), missing CDR3, stop codons, out-of-frame junctions, or ambiguous translated residues. V3J clonotypes were defined as sequences sharing an identical inferred V gene, J gene, and CDR3 amino acid sequence. Percentage overlap between repertoires was computed as shared unique clonotypes divided by the size of the smaller repertoire. Repertoire richness was assessed with RTK rarefaction, the Chao1 estimator, and Recon v2.1 estimates of unobserved clonotypes. Generation probabilities were computed with OLGA for all TCRbeta clonotypes obtained by the gDNA method from four donors. TCRdb provides this immuneACCESS table in a form limited to in-frame rearrangements. Some clones are lacking; in checked studies, under half of them reflect an unresolved V gene, and why the rest are absent is not known. V and J calls and clone size come straight from that table; D and trimming were deduced from the DNA. The sample records millions of clones, about 95% of which are singletons. The ten largest clones represent more than 0.95% of the sample.

This clone has only one observation. Its antigen target is currently unknown. No per-base quality is available; no much larger clone lies one base away. This chain is built from TRBV29-1 and TRBJ2-3; 8 bases in the junction line up with TRBD1. The sample was naive CD8+ T cells sorted from blood. In the paper's terms, the cell subset or site label means: CD45RA+CCR7+. The TCR originated in a man aged 18 to 35 in good health. In nucleotide form, the sequence is TGCAGCGTGCAGGGGGCGGAGGGAACAGATACGCAGTATTTT. Its protein reads: CSVQGAEGTDTQYF.